The 20 T cell receptor beta chains reported below all come from one sample, sequenced in a study of regulatory T cells in long-lasting Graves disease. Combining iRepertoire HTBI primers with Arm-PCR of CDR3 regions, the authors built TCR beta libraries. TCRdb fed the multiplex PCR reads into MiXCR, producing one record per CDR3 protein. In the table there are over 450,000 distinct CDR3 sequences, roughly 21% of which are singletons. Time point: persistent/refractory GD, antithyroid drugs over 5 years with positive TRAb. RNA isolated from PBMCs was used to make the TCR library. The sample was peripheral blood mononuclear cells (PBMCs), taken when the disease was refractory, from a patient treated with antithyroid drugs. All receptors derive from a female donor with Graves disease.

This clonotype showed up just a few times. The chain is built from TRBV30 and TRBJ1-5; 7 nucleotides line up with TRBD1. There are 13 residues in the CDR3. V trimming: 3 bases; J trimming: 3 bases; junction bases outside the gene matches: 2. Germline lookup yields CDR1 GTSNPN and CDR2 SVGIG (reference sequence). The CDR3 DNA is TGTGCCTGGAGGACAGGGCCCAATCAGCCCCAGCATTTT. It specifies CAWRTGPNQPQHF.

This clonotype was detected a few times. This chain joins TRBV27 and TRBJ2-7; TRBD2 might be the D (5 bases). The V gene lost 5 bases and the J gene lost 3 bases, with 11 bases spanning the gap. Germline lookup yields CDR1 MNHEY and CDR2 SMNVEV (reference sequence). The CDR3 is made up of 13 amino acids. CDR3 amino acids: CASSPEGGYEQYF. As DNA, the CDR3 is TGTGCCAGCAGTCCCGAGGGCGGCTACGAGCAGTACTTC.

The chain carries TRBV4-1 and TRBJ1-6; D gene uncertain. Germline lookup yields CDR1 MGHRA and CDR2 YSYEKL. Trimming cost V 0 bases and J 5 bases, with 14 bases left between them. The CDR3 consists of 17 residues. The CDR3 DNA sequence: TGCGCCAGCAGCCAAGATACCGCCGTGTCCAATAATTCACCCCTCCACTTT. Protein sequence: CASSQDTAVSNNSPLHF.

The chain joins TRBV6-2 or TRBV6-3 to TRBJ1-5; D is possibly TRBD1 (6 bases). V lost 5 bases to trimming and J lost 11 bases, with 16 bases between them. The CDR3 loop spans 13 amino acids. Germline-derived CDR1 and CDR2 are MNHEY and SVGEGT. The CDR3 loop reads CASSQPGTWSQHF. The DNA of the CDR3 is TGTGCCAGCAGTCAACCCGGGACATGGTCCCAGCATTTT.

This clonotype came up many times. V is TRBV18 and J is TRBJ2-5; D call uncertain. Germline assignment: CDR1 KGHSH and CDR2 LQKENI. V was shortened by 2 bases and J by 4 bases, with 5 bases between the two germline ends. The CDR3 consists of 12 residues. The CDR3 DNA reads as TGTGCCAGCTCACCATCAACAGAGACCCAGTACTTC. Its translation: CASSPSTETQYF.

The table lists this clonotype with a few counts. The CDR3 region has the DNA TGTGCCAGCAGAGACATAGCGGGGGGAGGCACAGATACGCAGTATTTT. Translation: CASRDIAGGGTDTQYF. This chain connects TRBV2 to TRBJ2-3; 10 bases agree with TRBD2. Unmatched junction bases numbered 7, after V lost 6 bases and J lost 1 base. CDR1 SNHLY and CDR2 FYNNEI come from the germline V gene. This CDR3 has 16 amino acids.

This clonotype has at least ten counts. The chain has TRBV19 and TRBJ1-4; possible D gene TRBD1, 5 bases. Germline V lookup: CDR1 LNHDA, CDR2 SQIVND (reference sequence). Trimming took 1 base from V and 5 from J, leaving 14 bases between them. This CDR3 has 16 residues. The CDR3 bases are TGTGCCAGTAGTATAGCGTCGGGAAGACAGAATGAAAAACTGTTTTTT. Residues: CASSIASGRQNEKLFF.

V and J are TRBV7-9 and TRBJ2-5; D is ambiguous. Germline V gene sequence: CDR1 SEHNR, CDR2 FQNEAQ (reference sequence). V gave up 2 bases and J gave up 2 bases, with 9 bases separating them. The CDR3 totals 14 residues. For the CDR3, the DNA is TGTGCCAGCAGCTTAACCAGGAGTCAAGAGACCCAGTACTTC. It yields the protein CASSLTRSQETQYF.

This clonotype was recorded at least ten times. The chain has TRBV7-8 and TRBJ2-5, with a possible D match to TRBD1 (6 bases). V lost 5 bases, J lost 4 bases, and 17 bases lay in between. The CDR3 is 15 amino acids. Germline-derived CDR1 and CDR2 are SGHVS and FQNEAQ. The CDR3 loop reads CASSVVRGWRETQYF. In DNA form, the CDR3 reads TGTGCCAGCAGCGTCGTAAGGGGGTGGCGAGAGACCCAGTACTTC.

Comments on this clonotype: A much larger clonotype is one base distant, so this may be a read error. The genes are TRBV6-2 or TRBV6-3 and TRBJ2-5, with a tentative D call TRBD2 (6 bases). Germline V gene data show CDR1 as MNHEY and CDR2 as SVGEGT. CDR3 size: 19 residues. The CDR3 protein is CASSYSTALGTFTEETRYF. The CDR3, as DNA: TGTGCCAGCAGTTACTCGACGGCCCTCGGGACTTTTACCGAGGAGACCCGGTACTTC.

The chain couples TRBV20-1 to TRBJ2-1; D is undetermined. In germline, CDR1 is DFQATT, CDR2 SNEGSKA (reference sequence). The CDR3 is made up of 11 amino acids. V was shortened by 2 bases and J by 7 bases, with 6 bases between the two germline ends. The CDR3: CSARFSNEQFF. CDR3 nucleotide sequence: TGCAGTGCTAGATTTAGTAATGAGCAGTTCTTC.

The rearrangement joins TRBV6-8 to TRBJ2-1, with D possibly being TRBD2 (5 bases). The CDR3 runs 14 residues. Germline CDR1 is MNHGY and CDR2 is SAAAGT. Trimming removed 6 bases at V and 9 bases at J, with 18 bases between. The CDR3 region is CASRSPFSVGEQFF. In DNA, the CDR3 is TGTGCCAGCAGATCCCCGTTTAGCGTCGGTGAGCAGTTCTTC.

This clonotype was counted ten times or more. The chain combines TRBV11-2 with TRBJ1-1, with D unclear. Germline values: CDR1 SGHAT, CDR2 FQNNGV. This CDR3 contains 14 residues. V lost 6 bases to trimming and J lost 1 base, with 12 bases between them. The CDR3 reads CASRHLRRNTEAFF. Here the CDR3 DNA reads TGTGCCAGCAGACACCTCCGGAGGAACACTGAAGCTTTCTTT.

This clonotype was counted many times. The chain recombines TRBV6-2 or TRBV6-3 with TRBJ1-1, with D maybe TRBD1 (5 bases). V gave up 3 bases and J gave up 6 bases, with 8 bases separating them. Germline-derived CDR1 and CDR2 are MNHEY and SVGEGT. The CDR3 has 12 residues. The CDR3 protein is CASSYGTSEAFF. The CDR3 region has the DNA TGTGCCAGCAGTTATGGGACTTCTGAAGCTTTCTTT.

In nucleotides, the CDR3 is TGCAGCGTGCGGGACAGGGGGGACTATGGCTACACCTTC. Translating gives CSVRDRGDYGYTF. This chain uses TRBV29-1 with TRBJ1-2, with 11 bases fitting TRBD1. V was clipped by 6 bases and J by 3 bases; unmatched bases: 3. The CDR3 runs to 13 residues. Germline-derived CDR1 and CDR2 are SQVTM and ANQGSEA.

Notes on this clonotype: Since no conserved phenylalanine or tryptophan closes the CDR3, a read error is the likely cause. The DNA is omitted, as the CDR3 cannot be located on it reliably, and the CDR3 follows TCRdb's listing. J is TRBJ2-7 and V is TRBV2; the DNA was not used to check the table's D call, TRBD2. Germline V gene data show CDR1 as SNHLY and CDR2 as FYNNEI. The CDR3 comprises 9 residues, both ends counted. CDR3 in amino acids: CASSEEIAG.

In the case of this clonotype: The junction differs from germline at one of its ends, possibly a read error. The rearrangement uses TRBV2 and TRBJ2-2; D might be TRBD2 (6 bases). Germline CDR1 reads SNHLY; CDR2 reads FYNNEI. The CDR3 has 14 residues. This CDR3 reads CASSPMSTAGGLFF. DNA of the CDR3: TGTGCCAGCAGTCCAATGAGTACGGCCGGGGGGCTGTTTTTT.

This clonotype has ten or more counts. The V gene is TRBV28, the J gene TRBJ2-2, with D uncertain. CDR1 and CDR2 from the germline V gene are MDHEN and SYDVKM. There are 17 residues in the CDR3. V was pared by 3 bases and J by 0 bases, with 14 bases between. CDR3 protein: CASSFSLVAPNTGELFF. The CDR3 DNA reads as TGTGCCAGCAGTTTCTCTCTGGTGGCTCCGAACACCGGGGAGCTGTTTTTT.

This clonotype has ten or more counts. V and J are TRBV9 and TRBJ2-5; TRBD2 matches at 8 bases. The CDR3 spans 20 residues. Losses at the gene ends were 2 bases for V and 0 bases for J; bases not matched to a gene: 18. CDR1 is SGDLS, CDR2 YYNGEE, per germline. The CDR3 protein is CASSVSLEQSGGRNQETQYF. CDR3 in DNA: TGTGCCAGCAGCGTTAGTTTAGAACAGAGTGGCGGGAGGAACCAAGAGACCCAGTACTTC.

This clonotype was counted a few times. One end of the junction varies from germline; a read error may be responsible. The V gene is TRBV7-6, the J gene TRBJ1-4, with 8 nucleotides matching TRBD1. This CDR3 has 13 amino acids. Per germline, CDR1 SGHVS and CDR2 FNYEAQ. This CDR3 reads CVSSHRGSEKLFF. DNA for the CDR3: TGTGTCAGCAGTCACAGGGGGAGTGAAAAACTGTTTTTT.